The 20 T cell receptor beta chains given below trace back to one sample, sequenced in a study of response to subunit inactivated influenza vaccine. TCRdb recomputed calls from the RT-PCR reads with MiXCR, one row per CDR3 protein. The sample comprises hundreds of thousands of distinct CDR3 sequences, approximately 17% of which are singletons, and around 9.9% rests with the top ten. This specimen consisted of PBMCs from blood, obtained less than 6 days after vaccination. The receptors originated from a man aged 45-60 years who received an inactivated influenza vaccine.

This clonotype turned up a few times. The chain combines TRBV9 with TRBJ1-2; D perhaps matches TRBD1 (5 bases). The ends were cut back, 3 bases at V and 8 bases at J, with 11 bases in the middle. This CDR3 contains 12 residues. Germline V gives CDR1 SGDLS, CDR2 YYNGEE. The CDR3 DNA reads TGTGCCAGCAGCGAGACAGCTAGAGGCTACACCTTC. Translated: CASSETARGYTF.

The V gene is TRBV5-1, the J gene TRBJ2-3; D could derive from TRBD1 or TRBD2 (5 bases each). With 4 bases removed from V and 5 bases from J, the gap between germline ends came to 14 bases. CDR1 is SGHRS, CDR2 YFSETQ, per germline. The CDR3 contains 14 residues. The CDR3 DNA is TGCGCCAGCAGCCCCTGGGACGGTGGAGATACGCAGTATTTT. This encodes CASSPWDGGDTQYF.

There are a few counts of this clonotype. The V and J genes are TRBV20-1 and TRBJ2-3; D gene ambiguous. Per the germline V gene, CDR1 is DFQATT and CDR2 is SNEGSKA (reference sequence). V lost 3 bases, J lost 6 bases, and 7 bases lay in between. The CDR3 sequence is 11 residues long. The CDR3 loop is CSASRIDTQYF. The CDR3 DNA follows: TGCAGTGCTAGTAGGATCGATACGCAGTATTTT.

This clonotype was counted only a few times. V usage is TRBV6-2 or TRBV6-3 and J usage is TRBJ1-5, with a weak D call TRBD1 (5 bases). The V end lost 4 bases, the J end lost 2 bases, and 12 bases lay between the germline ends. From germline, CDR1 is MNHEY and CDR2 SVGEGT. This CDR3 is 15 amino acids long. CDR3 in DNA: TGTGCCAGCAGTTGGGCTGGGGCTGGCAATCAGCCCCAGCATTTT. This gives the protein CASSWAGAGNQPQHF.

This clonotype turned up a few times. The chain has TRBV6-5 and TRBJ2-7; 9 nucleotides match TRBD1. Germline V gene data show CDR1 as MNHEY and CDR2 as SVGAGI. The trim removed 0 bases at V and 5 bases at J, leaving 5 bases unmatched. CDR3 length: 15 residues. The CDR3 loop is CASSYSGTGRNEQYF. Written as DNA, the CDR3 is TGTGCCAGCAGTTACTCCGGGACAGGGAGAAACGAGCAGTACTTC.

The V and J genes are TRBV29-1 and TRBJ2-3, with 9 positions matching TRBD1. With 0 bases clipped from V and 7 bases from J, the junction kept 5 bases outside the gene matches. CDR1 and CDR2 from the germline V gene are SQVTM and ANQGSEA. The CDR3 is 14 residues long. This chain's CDR3 is CSVEDWGQGNTQYF. Here the CDR3 DNA reads TGCAGCGTTGAAGATTGGGGACAGGGAAATACGCAGTATTTT.

The chain employs TRBV6-5 and TRBJ2-7; D is uncertain. This CDR3 region has 13 residues. With 0 bases removed from V and 3 bases from J, the gap between germline ends came to 6 bases. The germline CDR1 and CDR2 sequences are MNHEY and SVGAGI. The CDR3 coding sequence is TGTGCCAGCAGTTACTCCCAGGACTACGAGCAGTACTTC. It specifies CASSYSQDYEQYF.

There are many counts of this clonotype. This chain joins TRBV20-1 and TRBJ1-5; 9 bases are shared with TRBD1. CDR3 length equals 14 residues. Looked up from germline, CDR1 is DFQATT and CDR2 is SNEGSKA (reference sequence). Trimming cost V 5 bases and J 7 bases; bases outside gene matches: 9. The CDR3 sequence: CSAGDRVSIQPQHF. DNA of the CDR3: TGCAGTGCTGGGGACAGGGTTTCCATCCAGCCCCAGCATTTT.

In this sample, this clonotype turned up a few times. The rearrangement uses TRBV15 and TRBJ2-1; D is perhaps TRBD2 (6 bases). The CDR3 runs to 17 residues. V gave up 3 bases and J gave up 1 base, with 16 bases separating them. CDR1 and CDR2 from the germline V gene are LNHNV and YYDKDF (reference sequence). The chain's CDR3 is CATSSGGLAHSYNEQFF. The CDR3 DNA follows: TGTGCCACCAGCAGTGGCGGTCTAGCGCATTCCTACAATGAGCAGTTCTTC.

The sample holds a few counts of this clonotype. CDR3 residues: CASSRHPGGQETQYF. The CDR3, as DNA: TGCGCCAGCAGCAGACACCCTGGAGGGCAAGAGACCCAGTACTTC. The J gene is TRBJ2-5, the V gene TRBV5-1; a possible D gene is TRBD2 (6 bases). The V gene lost 4 bases and the J gene lost 2 bases, with 15 bases spanning the gap. The germline V gene encodes CDR1 SGHRS and CDR2 YFSETQ. There are 15 residues in the CDR3.

CDR3 sequence (DNA): TGTGCCAGCAGACGGACAGGGTGGGGCTACGAGCAGTACTTC. Its translation is CASRRTGWGYEQYF. V gene TRBV28 combines with J gene TRBJ2-7, with 8 positions matching TRBD1. Germline loops: CDR1 MDHEN, CDR2 SYDVKM. The trim removed 6 bases at V and 3 bases at J, leaving 7 bases unmatched. The CDR3 totals 14 residues.

The V and J genes are TRBV2 and TRBJ2-7; D remains unclear. From germline, CDR1 is SNHLY and CDR2 FYNNEI. The CDR3 has 12 residues. Trimming took off 6 bases at V and 3 bases at J, with 9 bases between the two ends. CDR3: CASRETGYEQYF. The CDR3 DNA follows: TGTGCCAGCAGGGAAACGGGCTACGAGCAGTACTTC.

Only a few counts were recorded for this clonotype. The chain uses TRBV28 and TRBJ2-7; D is tentatively TRBD1 or TRBD2 (6 bases each). The CDR3 loop spans 16 amino acids. V dropped 5 bases and J dropped 2 bases, with 19 bases sitting between them. Germline CDR1 and CDR2: MDHEN and SYDVKM. The CDR3 nucleotides read TGTGCCAGCAGTCCAACTGGGGGCGGACTAACCTACGAGCAGTACTTC. Its protein is CASSPTGGGLTYEQYF.

The chain carries TRBV12-3 or TRBV12-4 and TRBJ2-3; 8 bases are shared with TRBD2. This CDR3 comprises 14 residues. With 6 bases clipped from V and 2 bases from J, the junction kept 4 bases outside the gene matches. The chain's CDR3 is CASRNGGATDTQYF. The CDR3 DNA sequence: TGTGCCAGCAGGAACGGGGGGGCCACAGATACGCAGTATTTT.

This chain links TRBV28 with TRBJ2-1; D not certain. V was pared by 1 base and J by 6 bases, with 13 bases between. This CDR3 contains 15 residues. The germline V gene has CDR1 MDHEN and CDR2 SYDVKM. As DNA, the CDR3 is TGTGCCAGCAGTTTATCTGGGGATTGGGGCAATGAGCAGTTCTTC. It codes for CASSLSGDWGNEQFF.

This chain joins TRBV7-2 and TRBJ1-6; D unresolved. With 2 bases removed from V and 5 bases from J, the gap between germline ends came to 13 bases. In germline, CDR1 is SGHTA, CDR2 FQGNSA. This CDR3 spans 16 amino acids. CDR3 loop: CASSLIEMAHNSPLHF. CDR3 DNA: TGTGCCAGCAGCTTAATAGAAATGGCCCATAATTCACCCCTCCACTTT. The variable domain in full, with the rest retrieved from reference TRBV7-2 and TRBJ1-6, is GAGVSQSPSNKVTEKGKDVELRCDPISGHTALYWYRQSLGQGLEFLIYFQGNSAPDKSGLPSDRFSAERTGGSVSTLTIQRTQQEDSAVYLCASSLIEMAHNSPLHFGNGTRLTVT.

This chain's CDR3 is CSASTTLSSYNEQFF. The DNA of the CDR3 is TGCAGTGCTAGTACTACGCTAAGCTCCTACAATGAGCAGTTCTTC. V usage is TRBV20-1 and J usage is TRBJ2-1; no firm D call. V was clipped by 3 bases and J by 0 bases, with 12 bases between them. Germline V gene data show CDR1 as DFQATT and CDR2 as SNEGSKA (reference sequence). The CDR3 spans 15 residues.

This clonotype occurred a few times. The chain uses TRBV6-2 or TRBV6-3 and TRBJ2-7, with D maybe TRBD1 (5 bases). The germline V gene has CDR1 MNHEY and CDR2 SVGEGT. The CDR3 is made up of 13 amino acids. Trimming removed 7 bases at V and 7 bases at J, with 17 bases between. Written as DNA, the CDR3 is TGTGCCAGCACCCGGCGAGCAGGGCAGGAGCAGTACTTC. The encoded protein is CASTRRAGQEQYF.

The chain is built from TRBV7-2 and TRBJ2-7; TRBD2 aligns across 16 bases. The length of the CDR3 is 15 residues. CDR1 and CDR2 from the germline V gene are SGHTA and FQGNSA. Trimming at V came to 5 bases and at J to 8 bases, leaving 6 bases not matched to a gene. The CDR3 DNA reads as TGTGCCAGCAGCGGGACTAGCGGGAGGGCCAGCCAGCAGTACTTC. It is translated as CASSGTSGRASQQYF.

This clonotype was picked up a small number of times. The V and J genes are TRBV10-3 and TRBJ2-2; tentative D call: TRBD2 (6 bases). From germline, CDR1 is ENHRY and CDR2 SYGVKD. V dropped 3 bases and J dropped 2 bases, with 13 bases sitting between them. This CDR3 is 16 amino acids long. This CDR3 is CAISDGGRFNTGELFF. The CDR3 DNA reads as TGTGCCATCAGTGATGGGGGGAGATTTAACACCGGGGAGCTGTTTTTT.